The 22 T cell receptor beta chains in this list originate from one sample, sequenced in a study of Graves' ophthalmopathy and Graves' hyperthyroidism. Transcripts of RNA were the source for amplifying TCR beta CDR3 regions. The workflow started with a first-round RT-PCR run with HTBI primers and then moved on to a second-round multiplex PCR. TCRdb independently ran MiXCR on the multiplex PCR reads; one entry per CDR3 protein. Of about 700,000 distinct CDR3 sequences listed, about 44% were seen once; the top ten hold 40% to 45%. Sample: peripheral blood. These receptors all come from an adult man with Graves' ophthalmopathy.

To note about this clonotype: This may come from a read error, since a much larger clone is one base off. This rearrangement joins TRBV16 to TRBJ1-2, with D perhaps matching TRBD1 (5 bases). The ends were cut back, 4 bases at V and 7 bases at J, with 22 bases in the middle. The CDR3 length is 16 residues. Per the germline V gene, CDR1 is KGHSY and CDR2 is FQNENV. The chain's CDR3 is CASSRLGQGADCGYTF. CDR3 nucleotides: TGTGCCAGCAGCCGATTGGGGCAGGGCGCCGATTGTGGCTACACCTTC.

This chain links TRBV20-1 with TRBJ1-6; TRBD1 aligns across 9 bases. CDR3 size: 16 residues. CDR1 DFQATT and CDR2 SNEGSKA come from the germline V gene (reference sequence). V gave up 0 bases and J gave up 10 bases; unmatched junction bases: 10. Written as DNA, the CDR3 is TGCAGTGCTAGAGATCCCCGGACAGGGGCTGGATCACCCCTCCACTTT. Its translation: CSARDPRTGAGSPLHF.

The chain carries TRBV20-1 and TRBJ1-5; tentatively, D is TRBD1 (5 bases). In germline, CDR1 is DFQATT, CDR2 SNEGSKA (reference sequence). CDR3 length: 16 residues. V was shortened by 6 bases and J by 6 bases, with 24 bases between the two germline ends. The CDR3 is CSATLPWGGMRQPQHF. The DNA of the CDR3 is TGCAGTGCCACTCTCCCTTGGGGCGGGATGCGTCAGCCCCAGCATTTT.

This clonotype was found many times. The CDR3: CSVEDWGQETQYF. CDR3 coding DNA: TGCAGCGTTGAAGATTGGGGACAAGAGACCCAGTACTTC. V gene TRBV29-1 combines with J gene TRBJ2-5, with unresolved D. The CDR3 contains 13 residues. The germline V gene encodes CDR1 SQVTM and CDR2 ANQGSEA. Trimming stripped 0 bases from V and 2 bases from J, with 7 bases between.

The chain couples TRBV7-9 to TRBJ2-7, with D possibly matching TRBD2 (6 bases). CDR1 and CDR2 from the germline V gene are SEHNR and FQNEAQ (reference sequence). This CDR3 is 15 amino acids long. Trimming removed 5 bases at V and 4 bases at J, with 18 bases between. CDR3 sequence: CASSLPTGRSYEQYF. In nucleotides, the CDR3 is TGTGCCAGCAGCCTACCCACCGGGAGAAGTTACGAGCAGTACTTC.

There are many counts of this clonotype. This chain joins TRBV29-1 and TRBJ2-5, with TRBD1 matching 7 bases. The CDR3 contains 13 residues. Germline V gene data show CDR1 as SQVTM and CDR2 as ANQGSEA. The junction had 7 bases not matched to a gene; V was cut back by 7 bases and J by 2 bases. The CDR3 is CSGEQGYQETQYF. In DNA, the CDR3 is TGCAGCGGAGAACAGGGGTATCAAGAGACCCAGTACTTC.

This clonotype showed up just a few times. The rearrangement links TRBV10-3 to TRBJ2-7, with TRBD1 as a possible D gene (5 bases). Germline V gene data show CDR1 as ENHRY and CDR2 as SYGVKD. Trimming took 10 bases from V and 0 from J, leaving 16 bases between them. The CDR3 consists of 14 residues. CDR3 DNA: TGTGCCAGCAGAAGACAGCGCCTCTCCTACGAGCAGTACTTC. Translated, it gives CASRRQRLSYEQYF.

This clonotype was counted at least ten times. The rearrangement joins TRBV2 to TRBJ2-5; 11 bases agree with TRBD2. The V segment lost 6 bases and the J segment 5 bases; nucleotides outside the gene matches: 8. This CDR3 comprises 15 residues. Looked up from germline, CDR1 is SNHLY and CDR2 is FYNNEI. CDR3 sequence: CASSGLAGGGETQYF. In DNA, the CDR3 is TGTGCCAGCAGCGGCCTAGCGGGGGGCGGGGAGACCCAGTACTTC.

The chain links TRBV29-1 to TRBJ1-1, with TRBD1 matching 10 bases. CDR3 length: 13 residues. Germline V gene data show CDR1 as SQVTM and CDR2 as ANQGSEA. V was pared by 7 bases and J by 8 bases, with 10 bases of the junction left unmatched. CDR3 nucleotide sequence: TGCAGCGCCATGGGACAGGGGATAGCGGAAGCTTTCTTT. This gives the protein CSAMGQGIAEAFF.

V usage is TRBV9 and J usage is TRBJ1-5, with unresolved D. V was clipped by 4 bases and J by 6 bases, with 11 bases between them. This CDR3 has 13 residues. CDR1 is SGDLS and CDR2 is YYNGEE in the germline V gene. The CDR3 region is CASSQDHGQPQHF. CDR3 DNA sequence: TGTGCCAGCAGCCAAGATCATGGTCAGCCCCAGCATTTT.

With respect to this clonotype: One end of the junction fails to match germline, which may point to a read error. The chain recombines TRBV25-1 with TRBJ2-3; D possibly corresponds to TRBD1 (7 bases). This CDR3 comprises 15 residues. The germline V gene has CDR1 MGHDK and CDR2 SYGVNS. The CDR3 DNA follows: TGTGCCAGCAGTGAATTTCGTCAGGGGGAGGATACGCAGTACTTT. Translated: CASSEFRQGEDTQYF.

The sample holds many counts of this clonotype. The CDR3: CASSSRGEAFF. CDR3 nucleotide sequence: TGTGCCAGCAGTAGTAGGGGAGAAGCTTTCTTT. V is TRBV6-5 and J is TRBJ1-1, with D maybe TRBD1 (5 bases). The CDR3 runs 11 residues. Trimming removed 5 bases at V and 8 bases at J, with 9 bases between. Germline V gene sequence: CDR1 MNHEY, CDR2 SVGAGI.

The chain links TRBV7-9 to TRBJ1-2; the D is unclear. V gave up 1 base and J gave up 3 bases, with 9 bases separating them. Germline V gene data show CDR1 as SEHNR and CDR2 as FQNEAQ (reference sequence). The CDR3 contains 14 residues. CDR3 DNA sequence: TGTGCCAGCAGCTTAGATCTCACGGACTATGGCTACACCTTC. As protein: CASSLDLTDYGYTF. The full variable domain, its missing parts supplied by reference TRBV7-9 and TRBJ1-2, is DTGVSQNPRHKITKRGQNVTFRCDPISEHNRLYWYRQTLGQGPEFLTYFQNEAQLEKSRLLSDRFSAERPKGSFSTLEIQRTEQGDSAMYLCASSLDLTDYGYTFGSGTRLTVV.

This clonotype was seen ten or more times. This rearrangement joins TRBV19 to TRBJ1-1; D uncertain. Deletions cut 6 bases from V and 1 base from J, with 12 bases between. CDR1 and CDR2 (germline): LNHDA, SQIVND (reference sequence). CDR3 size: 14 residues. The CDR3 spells CASRRDSTNTEAFF. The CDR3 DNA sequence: TGTGCCAGTAGGCGGGATTCTACGAACACTGAAGCTTTCTTT.

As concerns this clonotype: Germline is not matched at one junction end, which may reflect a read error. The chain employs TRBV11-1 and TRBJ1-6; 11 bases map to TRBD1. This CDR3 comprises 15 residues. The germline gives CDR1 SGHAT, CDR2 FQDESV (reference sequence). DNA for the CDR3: TGCGCCAGCAGCCAAGGACAGGGGGCCTATTCACCCCTCCACTTT. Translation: CASSQGQGAYSPLHF.

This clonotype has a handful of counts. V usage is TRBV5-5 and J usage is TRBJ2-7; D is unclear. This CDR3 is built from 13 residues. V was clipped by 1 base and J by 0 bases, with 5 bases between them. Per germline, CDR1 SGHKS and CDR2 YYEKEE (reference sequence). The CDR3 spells CASSLYDSYEQYF. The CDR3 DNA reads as TGTGCCAGCAGCTTGTACGACTCCTACGAGCAGTACTTC.

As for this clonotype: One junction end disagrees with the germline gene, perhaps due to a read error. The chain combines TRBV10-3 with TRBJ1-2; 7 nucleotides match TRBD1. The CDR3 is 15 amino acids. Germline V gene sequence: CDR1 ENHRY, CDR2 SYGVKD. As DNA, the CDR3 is TGTGCCAGCAGTGAAGGGGAACACCGGGACAGAATCTACACCTTC. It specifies CASSEGEHRDRIYTF.

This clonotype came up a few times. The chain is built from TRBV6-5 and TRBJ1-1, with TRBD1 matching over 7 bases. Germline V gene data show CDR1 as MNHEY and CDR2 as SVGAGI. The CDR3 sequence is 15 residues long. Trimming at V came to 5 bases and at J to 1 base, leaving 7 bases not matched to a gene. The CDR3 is CASSERDRQNTEAFF. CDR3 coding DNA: TGTGCCAGCAGTGAACGGGACAGACAGAACACTGAAGCTTTCTTT.

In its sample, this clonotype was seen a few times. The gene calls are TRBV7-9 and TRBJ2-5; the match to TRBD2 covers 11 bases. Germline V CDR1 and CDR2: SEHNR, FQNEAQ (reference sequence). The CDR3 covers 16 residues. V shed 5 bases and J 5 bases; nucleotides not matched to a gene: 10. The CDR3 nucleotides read TGTGCCAGCAGCGGTAGCGGGAGGGTCTTCGGGGAGACCCAGTACTTC. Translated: CASSGSGRVFGETQYF.

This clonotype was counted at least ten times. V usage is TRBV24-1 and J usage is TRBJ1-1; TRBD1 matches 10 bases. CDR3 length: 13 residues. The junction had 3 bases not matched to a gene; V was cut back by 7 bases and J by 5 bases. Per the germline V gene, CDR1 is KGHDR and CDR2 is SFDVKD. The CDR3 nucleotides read TGTGCCACCAGGGGACAGGGGCAGACTGAAGCTTTCTTT. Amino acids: CATRGQGQTEAFF.

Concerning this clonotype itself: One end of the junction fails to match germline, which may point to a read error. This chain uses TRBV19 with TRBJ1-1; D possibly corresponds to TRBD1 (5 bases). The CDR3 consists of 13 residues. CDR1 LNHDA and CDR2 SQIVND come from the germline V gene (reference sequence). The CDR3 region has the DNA TGTGCCAGTTTCGCAGGGAGGAACACTGAAGCTTTCTTC. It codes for CASFAGRNTEAFF.

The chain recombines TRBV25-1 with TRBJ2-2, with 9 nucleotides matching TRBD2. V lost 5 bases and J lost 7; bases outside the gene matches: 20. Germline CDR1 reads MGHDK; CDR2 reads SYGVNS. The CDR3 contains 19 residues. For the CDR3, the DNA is TGTGCCAGCAGTTTATATGCACGGCTAGCGGGACTGTTGGACGGGGAGCTGTTTTTT. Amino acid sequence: CASSLYARLAGLLDGELFF.